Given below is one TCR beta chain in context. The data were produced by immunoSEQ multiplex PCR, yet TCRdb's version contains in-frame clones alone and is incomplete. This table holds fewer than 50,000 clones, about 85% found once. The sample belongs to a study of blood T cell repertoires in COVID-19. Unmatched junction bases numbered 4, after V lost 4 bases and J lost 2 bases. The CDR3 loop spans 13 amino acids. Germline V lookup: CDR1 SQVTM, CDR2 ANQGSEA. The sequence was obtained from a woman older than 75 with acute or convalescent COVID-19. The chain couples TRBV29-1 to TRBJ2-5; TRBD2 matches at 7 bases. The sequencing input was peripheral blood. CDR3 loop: CSVGPAGQETQYF. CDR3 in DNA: TGCAGCGTTGGGCCAGCGGGACAAGAGACCCAGTACTTC.